This is a list of T cell receptor beta chains from one sample in a study of blood T cell repertoires in COVID-19. Profiled with immunoSEQ multiplex PCR; TCRdb holds only in-frame clones, not every one. This table holds approximately 27,000 clones, roughly 89% found once. The sample consisted of peripheral blood. These receptors all stem from a human donor with acute or convalescent COVID-19. The donor label of this sample is uncertain. The CDR3 runs from the conserved cysteine through the conserved F or W. D genes are given only for firm matches. Clone size, where shown, is once, few, many, or a class for clones that have expanded.

size,D,J,V,DNA,CDR3
-,TRBD1,TRBJ1-3,TRBV5-4,TGTGCCAGCAGCTTAGGGGGCGCAGCTGGAAACACCATATATTTT,CASSLGGAAGNTIYF
few,-,TRBJ1-1,TRBV12-3/TRBV12-4,TGTGCCAGCAGTTTACAGGGCCGGACTGAAGCTTTCTTT,CASSLQGRTEAFF
once,-,TRBJ1-6,TRBV7-9,TGTGCCAGCAGCCAAAGAGGAGGGAACTATAATTCACCCCTCCACTTT,CASSQRGGNYNSPLHF
-,-,TRBJ1-5,TRBV7-2,TGTGCCAGCAGCTTAGTGCACTTAAGCAATCAGCCCCAGCATTTT,CASSLVHLSNQPQHF
-,-,TRBJ2-1,TRBV11-2,TGTGCCGGGGCCGGGAATGAGCAGTTCTTC,CAGAGNEQFF
-,TRBD2,TRBJ2-5,TRBV3-1/TRBV3-2,TGTGCCAGCAGCCAAGGTTCTGCCGGGACTAATTCGGAGACCCAGTACTTC,CASSQGSAGTNSETQYF
-,-,TRBJ1-1,TRBV6-5,TGTGCCAGCAGCAGGGACACTGAAGCTTTCTTT,CASSRDTEAFF
once,-,TRBJ2-7,TRBV18,TGTGCCAGCTCCCAGGGGCTAGCCACCTACGAGCAGTACTTC,CASSQGLATYEQYF
-,TRBD1,TRBJ1-2,TRBV5-4,TGTGCCAGCAGCCCGACAGGGTACTACTATGGCTACACCTTC,CASSPTGYYYGYTF
-,TRBD1,TRBJ1-2,TRBV24-1,TGTGCCACCAGTGATCCGGGACAGGGGAATCGTGCCCACTATGGCTACACCTTC,CATSDPGQGNRAHYGYTF
-,-,TRBJ2-2,TRBV5-1,TGCGCCAGCAGCCTTGGCCATCGTGACACCGGGGAGCTGTTTTTT,CASSLGHRDTGELFF
-,TRBD1,TRBJ1-4,TRBV18,TGTGCCAGCTCAAAACAGGGGGCTCGAGAAGAAAAACTGTTTTTT,CASSKQGAREEKLFF
-,TRBD1,TRBJ2-5,TRBV30,TGTGCCTGGAGTGTCGGACAGGGGCAAGAGACCCAGTACTTC,CAWSVGQGQETQYF
-,TRBD2,TRBJ2-1,TRBV28,TGTGCCAGCAGTTCACCCGGGGGGGCCGGAGTCAGGGAGCAGTTCTTC,CASSSPGGAGVREQFF
-,-,TRBJ1-2,TRBV19,TGTGCCAGTAGTATAGAGGAGGGGAACTATGGCTACACCTTC,CASSIEEGNYGYTF
-,TRBD1,TRBJ2-5,TRBV7-9,TGTGCCAGCAGCTTCTGGACAGGCCGCCAAGAGACCCAGTACTTC,CASSFWTGRQETQYF
few,TRBD1,TRBJ2-7,TRBV11-3,TGTGCCAGCAGCCTGGGGGACAGCGGTGAGCAGTACTTC,CASSLGDSGEQYF
-,-,TRBJ1-1,TRBV28,TGTGCCAGCAGACTCGGGTTCAGGAACACTGAAGCTTTCTTT,CASRLGFRNTEAFF
-,-,TRBJ1-1,TRBV7-9,TGTGCCAGCAGCCCAGGAAGGAGGGGCAACACTGAAGCTTTCTTT,CASSPGRRGNTEAFF
-,-,TRBJ2-7,TRBV7-9,TGTGCCAGCAGCTCGATCGAGAGATCCGAGCAGTACTTC,CASSSIERSEQYF
-,TRBD1,TRBJ1-1,TRBV7-2,TGTGCCAGCAGCCCAAGGCGGACAGGGGCTTTCTTT,CASSPRRTGAFF
-,TRBD2,TRBJ2-1,TRBV7-8,TGTGCCAGCAGCTTGGGGACCGGGACTAGCTTTGGCAATGAGCAGTTCTTC,CASSLGTGTSFGNEQFF
-,-,TRBJ1-1,TRBV23-1,TGCGCCAGCAGTCAACCTAACACTGAAGCTTTCTTT,CASSQPNTEAFF
once,-,TRBJ2-3,TRBV18,TGTGCCAGCTCACCCGGTCGCACAGATACGCAGTATTTT,CASSPGRTDTQYF